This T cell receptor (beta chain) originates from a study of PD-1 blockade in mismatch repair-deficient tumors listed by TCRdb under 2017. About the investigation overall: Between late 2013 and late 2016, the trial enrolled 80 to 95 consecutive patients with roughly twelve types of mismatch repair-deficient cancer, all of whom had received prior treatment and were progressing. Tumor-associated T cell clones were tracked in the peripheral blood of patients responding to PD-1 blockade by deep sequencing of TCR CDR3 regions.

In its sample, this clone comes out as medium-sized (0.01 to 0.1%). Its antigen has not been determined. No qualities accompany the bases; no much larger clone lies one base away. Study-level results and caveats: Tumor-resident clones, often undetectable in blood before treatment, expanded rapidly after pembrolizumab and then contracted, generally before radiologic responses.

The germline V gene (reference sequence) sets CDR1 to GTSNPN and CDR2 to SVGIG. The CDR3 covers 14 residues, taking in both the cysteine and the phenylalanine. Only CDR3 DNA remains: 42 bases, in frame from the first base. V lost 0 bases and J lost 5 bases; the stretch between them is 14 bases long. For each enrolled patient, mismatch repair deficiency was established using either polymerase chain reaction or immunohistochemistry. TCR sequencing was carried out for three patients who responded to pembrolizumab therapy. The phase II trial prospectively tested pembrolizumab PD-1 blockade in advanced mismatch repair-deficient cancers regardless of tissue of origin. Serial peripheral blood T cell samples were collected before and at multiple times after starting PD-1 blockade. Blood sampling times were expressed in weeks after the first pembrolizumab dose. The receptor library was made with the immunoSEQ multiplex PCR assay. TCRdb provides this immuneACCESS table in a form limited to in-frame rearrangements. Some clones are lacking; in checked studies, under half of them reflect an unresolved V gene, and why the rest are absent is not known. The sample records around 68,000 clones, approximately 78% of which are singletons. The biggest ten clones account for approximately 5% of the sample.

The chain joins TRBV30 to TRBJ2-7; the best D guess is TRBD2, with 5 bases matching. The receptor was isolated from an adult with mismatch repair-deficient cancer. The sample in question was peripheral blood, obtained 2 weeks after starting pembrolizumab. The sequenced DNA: TGTGCCTGGAGTGTACTAGGTCGGGCCGACGAGCAGTACTTC. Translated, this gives CAWSVLGRADEQYF.